These T cell receptor beta chains were read from a single sample in a study of T cells in Graves' hyperthyroidism and ophthalmopathy. TCRdb ran MiXCR on the multiplex PCR reads and lists one entry per CDR3 protein. The sample includes 110,000 to 150,000 distinct CDR3 sequences, about 20% seen only once; the top ten take around 69%. Sequencing was done on a sample of blood. The receptor source for this set is a woman aged 50 to 65 with Graves' hyperthyroidism that later progressed to Graves' ophthalmopathy. Both conserved end residues are part of each CDR3. D genes are given only for firm matches. Clone size, where shown, is once, few, many, or a class for clones that have expanded.

j_call	v_call	clone_size	d_call	cdr3_nt	cdr3_aa
TRBJ2-1	TRBV9	many	.	TGTGCCAGCAGCGTAGATTGGGGTGGTTCCTACAATGAGCAGTTCTTC	CASSVDWGGSYNEQFF
TRBJ2-3	TRBV27	.	.	TGTGCCAGCTTAGGGTCTACAGATACGCAGTATTTT	CASLGSTDTQYF
TRBJ2-5	TRBV5-4	few	.	TGTGCCAGCAGCTTCCCCAATCAAGAGACCCAGTACTTC	CASSFPNQETQYF
TRBJ1-2	TRBV20-1	few	.	TGCAGTGAGGATGGAGGGTTCGGCTACACCTTC	CSEDGGFGYTF
TRBJ2-1	TRBV7-2	many	.	TGTGCCAGCAGCTTAGGACGCCCCAATGAGCAGTTCTTC	CASSLGRPNEQFF
TRBJ2-7	TRBV11-2	.	.	TGTGCCAGCAGCTCCGACTCGTACCCCAACGAGCAGTACTTC	CASSSDSYPNEQYF
TRBJ2-7	TRBV11-2	many	.	TGTGCCAGCAGCTTAGTTCCAGGGGCCCACGAGCAGTACTTC	CASSLVPGAHEQYF
TRBJ2-1	TRBV7-6	many	TRBD2	TGTGCCAGCAGCTTAACTAGCGGGTCTTACTCCTACAATGAGCAGTTCTTC	CASSLTSGSYSYNEQFF
TRBJ2-7	TRBV27	.	.	TGTGCCAGCAGTTTATTCGACTCGACTAGCTCCTACGAGCAGTACTTC	CASSLFDSTSSYEQYF
TRBJ1-4	TRBV29-1	few	TRBD1	TGCAGCGTTGACAGGGGGGAAAAACTGTTTTTT	CSVDRGEKLFF
TRBJ1-2	TRBV20-1	many	TRBD1	TGCAGTGCTAGAGATCTAACAGGGGGAAACTATGGCTACACCTTC	CSARDLTGGNYGYTF
TRBJ1-6	TRBV7-9	few	.	TGTGCCTGCAGCCCTCGGACATCGGATAATTCACCCCTCCACTTT	CACSPRTSDNSPLHF
TRBJ1-1	TRBV28	many	TRBD1	TGTGCCAGCACCATCCCACCGGGACAGGGGGAATTGGGGGACACTGAAGCTTTCTTT	CASTIPPGQGELGDTEAFF
TRBJ1-2	TRBV20-1	.	.	TGCAGTGCTAGAAGGGGGGACTATGGCTACACCTTC	CSARRGDYGYTF
TRBJ1-1	TRBV18	.	.	TGTGCCAGCTCACCAATAGAGGGGTGGAACACTGAAGCTTTCTTT	CASSPIEGWNTEAFF
TRBJ2-1	TRBV13	many	.	TGTGCCAGCAGCTCCCTACAGGGACGGGGCGATGAGCAGTTCTTC	CASSSLQGRGDEQFF
TRBJ2-7	TRBV12-3/TRBV12-4	many	.	TGTGCCAGCAGGGGGACTCCCACCTACGAGCAGTACTTC	CASRGTPTYEQYF
TRBJ2-3	TRBV28	many	TRBD1	TGTGCCAGCGCGACGACAGGGGGAACAGATACGCAGTATTTT	CASATTGGTDTQYF
TRBJ1-1	TRBV25-1	.	.	TGTGCCAGCAGTGACCCCCGGTTCGGCGGGGGCACTGAAGCTTTCTTT	CASSDPRFGGGTEAFF
TRBJ2-5	TRBV11-3	many	.	TGTGCCAGCAGCTCCGGAGGGGACAGACAAGAGACCCAGTACTTC	CASSSGGDRQETQYF
TRBJ2-6	TRBV27	.	.	TGTGCCAGCAGTTTCGGGACGGCCCGGGGGGCCAACGTCCTGACTTTC	CASSFGTARGANVLTF
TRBJ2-7	TRBV28	.	.	TGTGCCAGCAGCTCTCATCGGGGTCAGGACCACGAGCAGTACTTC	CASSSHRGQDHEQYF
TRBJ2-7	TRBV6-1	many	TRBD1	TGTGCCAGCACCTCCAGCTTGGGGACAGGGAACGAGCAGTACTTC	CASTSSLGTGNEQYF
TRBJ2-1	TRBV7-8	.	.	TGTGCCAGCAGCTTAGACGGCCGGAGCTCCTACAATGAGCAGTTCTTC	CASSLDGRSSYNEQFF
TRBJ1-5	TRBV28	many	TRBD1	TGTGCCAGCAGTTTAGGGACAGGACATCAGCCCCAGCATTTT	CASSLGTGHQPQHF
TRBJ1-1	TRBV28	.	.	TGTGCCAGCAGTGAATCCCCATATGCGGGGGATGGTGAAGCTTTCTTT	CASSESPYAGDGEAFF
TRBJ1-1	TRBV6-1	.	.	TGTGCCAGCAACCGTCCCCAGGGCGCGGCTTTCTTT	CASNRPQGAAFF
TRBJ2-5	TRBV7-2	.	.	TGTGCCAGCAGCTTAGCCTCAGGGAATGGCCAAGAGACCCAGTACTTC	CASSLASGNGQETQYF
TRBJ2-7	TRBV6-1	many	TRBD2	TGTGCCAGCAGTCCAGGGACTAGCGGGACGTGGACCTACGAGCAGTACTTC	CASSPGTSGTWTYEQYF
TRBJ2-1	TRBV5-1	.	.	TGCGCCAGCAGCTTTAAGGGAGGTGAGCAGTTCTTC	CASSFKGGEQFF
TRBJ2-1	TRBV2	few	.	TGTGCCAGCAGTGGAGGCGGGGGCAGCTCCTACAATGAGCAGTTCTTC	CASSGGGGSSYNEQFF
TRBJ2-2	TRBV29-1	.	.	TGCAGCGTTGGCGGCGGGGGGGAGCTGTTTTTT	CSVGGGGELFF
TRBJ1-3	TRBV19	.	.	TGTGCCAGTACTCCCGGGAGGAGTGGAAACACCATATATTTT	CASTPGRSGNTIYF
TRBJ2-1	TRBV11-2	many	.	TGTGCCAGCAGCTTCCCAGGCGCCAATGAGCAGTTCTTC	CASSFPGANEQFF
TRBJ2-1	TRBV19	.	TRBD2	TGTGCCAGTAGTAAGATACTAGCGGGAGTTAAGAATGAGCAGTTCTTC	CASSKILAGVKNEQFF
TRBJ2-7	TRBV3-1	.	.	TGTGCCAGCAGCCAAGCGGCCAGATCCTACGAGCAGTACTTC	CASSQAARSYEQYF
TRBJ2-7	TRBV28	many	TRBD1	TGTGCCAGCAGCCCATGGGACAGGAGCTCCTACGAGCAGTACTTC	CASSPWDRSSYEQYF
TRBJ2-1	TRBV3-1	few	.	TGTGCCAGCAGTCCCGGTCTAGGATCCTACAATGAGCAGTTCTTC	CASSPGLGSYNEQFF
TRBJ1-1	TRBV7-9	few	.	TGTGCCAGCAGTCAGGTGGCGGCCGGGAAAGCTTTCTTT	CASSQVAAGKAFF
TRBJ2-2	TRBV5-1	many	.	TGCGCCAGCTCCTACGGGCGAACCGGGGAGCTGTTTTTT	CASSYGRTGELFF